This TCR beta chain was found in a study of T cell responses to AZD1222 COVID-19 vaccine. Germline V CDR1 and CDR2: LGHDT, YNNKEL (reference sequence). There are 15 residues in the CDR3. V was trimmed by 4 bases and J by 1 base, leaving 11 bases between them. With respect to this clone: Its antigen is unknown.

Overall study findings and caveats: Vaccination with two AZD1222 doses was followed by a rise in Spike-specific TCR breadth and depth.

The table came from immunoSEQ multiplex PCR; TCRdb's copy has only in-frame clones and leaves some out. The table records roughly 190,000 clones, approximately 90% of them present only once. The receptor was isolated from an adult who received the AZD1222 COVID-19 vaccine. Sequences were derived from peripheral blood, sampled 28 days after the second AZD1222 dose. The chain couples TRBV3-1 (or the pseudogene TRBV3-2) to TRBJ1-3; no definite D call. As DNA, the CDR3 is TGTGCCAGCAGCCGAGGGAGAGGTTCTGGAAACACCATATATTTT. This translates into CASSRGRGSGNTIYF.